These T cell receptor beta chains were read from a single sample in a study of T-cell reconstitution after alpha-beta-depleted transplantation in children. TCRdb passed the PCR reads through MiXCR, listing each CDR3 protein once. The sample has 300,000 to 350,000 distinct CDR3 sequences; roughly 15% are singletons. The sample was PBMCs, mostly from graft donor cells, taken 360 days after TCRalphabeta/CD19-depleted stem cell transplant. The receptors derive from a male patient aged 2-15 years who had a stem cell transplant for acute lymphoblastic leukemia, so the T cells may come from the graft donor. The CDR3 runs from the conserved cysteine through the conserved F or W. A D gene is named only where the DNA matches it firmly. Part of the rows lack a size; the others show once, few, many or a class for expanded clones.

clone size	V gene	D gene	J gene	CDR3 protein	CDR3 DNA
.	TRBV20-1	TRBD1	TRBJ1-1	CSGTTGGFTEAFF	TGCAGTGGTACGACAGGGGGGTTCACTGAAGCTTTCTTT
.	TRBV6-2/TRBV6-3	.	TRBJ2-7	CASSYRTESYEQYF	TGTGCCAGCAGTTACAGGACGGAATCCTACGAGCAGTACTTC
.	TRBV10-2	.	TRBJ2-3	CASKLSRPNTDTQYF	TGCGCCAGCAAACTTTCGCGACCGAACACAGATACGCAGTATTTT
.	TRBV4-2	TRBD2	TRBJ2-5	CASSQEVLAGKETQYF	TGTGCCAGCAGCCAAGAGGTACTAGCGGGGAAAGAGACCCAGTACTTC
few	TRBV5-5	.	TRBJ2-5	CASSYGLGEGEETQYF	TGTGCCAGCAGCTACGGTTTGGGAGAAGGGGAGGAGACCCAGTACTTC
.	TRBV4-2	.	TRBJ1-1	CASSRTTNTEAFF	TGTGCCAGCAGTCGGACCACCAACACTGAAGCTTTCTTT
few	TRBV7-2	.	TRBJ2-4	CASSLYQGKNIQYF	TGTGCCAGCAGCCTGTATCAGGGAAAAAACATTCAGTACTTC
.	TRBV20-1	.	TRBJ1-5	CSARDGDSNQPQHF	TGCAGTGCTAGAGATGGGGATAGCAATCAGCCCCAGCATTTT
.	TRBV9	TRBD2	TRBJ2-2	CASSLAGGLTGELFF	TGTGCCAGCAGCCTAGCGGGGGGGCTCACCGGGGAGCTGTTTTTT
many	TRBV27	TRBD1	TRBJ2-5	CASSNYRGETQYF	TGTGCCAGCAGTAATTACAGGGGAGAGACCCAGTACTTC
.	TRBV15	.	TRBJ1-1	CATSRDGGRPPDPEAFF	TGTGCCACCAGCAGAGATGGAGGTAGGCCCCCGGACCCTGAAGCTTTCTTT
.	TRBV29-1	TRBD1	TRBJ1-4	CSVQTWDSLNEKLFF	TGCAGCGTTCAAACCTGGGACAGTCTTAATGAAAAACTGTTTTTT
.	TRBV28	.	TRBJ1-1	CASRLPNTEAFF	TGTGCCAGCAGACTACCGAACACTGAAGCTTTCTTT
few	TRBV6-1	TRBD2	TRBJ2-7	CASSHLEGGPSYEQYF	TGTGCCAGCAGCCACCTGGAGGGAGGGCCCTCCTACGAGCAGTACTTC
few	TRBV20-1	TRBD2	TRBJ2-7	CSAKKLAGPVEQYF	TGCAGTGCTAAGAAACTAGCGGGACCGGTCGAGCAGTACTTC
few	TRBV20-1	.	TRBJ2-3	CSATGISGRTDTQYF	TGCAGTGCTACGGGGATTAGCGGCCGCACAGATACGCAGTATTTT
.	TRBV6-2/TRBV6-3	.	TRBJ1-5	CASSYHRADNQPQHF	TGTGCCAGCAGTTACCACAGGGCGGACAATCAGCCCCAGCATTTT
.	TRBV6-5	.	TRBJ2-7	CASSYSVGTNEQYF	TGTGCCAGCAGTTACAGTGTGGGTACGAACGAGCAGTACTTC
few	TRBV4-2	TRBD2	TRBJ2-1	CASSLIPAGGSYNEQFF	TGTGCCAGCAGCCTCATCCCAGCGGGAGGGTCCTACAATGAGCAGTTCTTC
few	TRBV28	TRBD1	TRBJ2-7	CASSVILRTGSSWSYEQYF	TGTGCCAGCAGCGTAATCCTCCGGACAGGGAGTAGTTGGTCCTACGAGCAGTACTTC
.	TRBV28	TRBD2	TRBJ2-1	CATGREYNEQFF	TGTGCCACCGGGAGGGAGTACAATGAGCAGTTCTTC
few	TRBV7-2	.	TRBJ1-2	CASSARDNPEDYGYTF	TGTGCCAGCAGCGCCCGGGACAACCCCGAGGACTATGGCTACACCTTC
many	TRBV3-1	TRBD2	TRBJ2-3	CASSQQLAGSTDTQYF	TGTGCCAGCAGCCAACAACTAGCGGGTAGCACAGATACGCAGTATTTT
.	TRBV29-1	.	TRBJ2-1	CSVDRQAGYNEQFF	TGCAGCGTTGACCGCCAAGCGGGCTACAATGAGCAGTTCTTC
.	TRBV2	.	TRBJ2-1	CASSVGLLSYNEQFF	TGTGCCAGCAGTGTGGGCCTGCTCTCCTACAATGAGCAGTTCTTC
.	TRBV7-9	.	TRBJ1-4	CASSKREKLFF	TGTGCCAGCAGCAAAAGGGAAAAACTGTTTTTT
.	TRBV5-1	.	TRBJ2-7	CASSLAPTGSYEQYF	TGCGCCAGCAGCTTGGCCCCGACAGGCTCCTACGAGCAGTACTTC
few	TRBV20-1	.	TRBJ1-4	CSASGNEKLFF	TGCAGTGCCTCTGGGAATGAAAAACTGTTTTTT
few	TRBV5-1	.	TRBJ2-2	CASSLAHGELFF	TGCGCCAGCAGCTTGGCACACGGGGAGCTGTTTTTT
few	TRBV7-9	.	TRBJ1-5	CASSSTRGGKGNQPQHF	TGTGCCAGCAGCTCAACACGAGGGGGGAAAGGCAATCAGCCCCAGCATTTT
few	TRBV5-1	.	TRBJ2-1	CASSSGVQSSYNEQFF	TGCGCCAGCAGCTCCGGGGTCCAGAGCTCCTACAATGAGCAGTTCTTC
.	TRBV20-1	TRBD1	TRBJ2-7	CSARDGGTGQYEQYF	TGCAGTGCTAGAGATGGGGGGACAGGGCAGTACGAGCAGTACTTC
.	TRBV2	TRBD1	TRBJ2-7	CASRMGQGYEQYF	TGTGCCAGCAGGATGGGACAGGGCTACGAGCAGTACTTC
.	TRBV4-2	TRBD2	TRBJ2-2	CASSRPREGGTGELFF	TGTGCCAGCAGCCGCCCGCGGGAGGGCGGCACCGGGGAGCTGTTTTTT
many	TRBV5-4	.	TRBJ2-7	CASSLPGRKWSKQYF	TGTGCCAGCAGCTTACCGGGGCGAAAGTGGTCTAAGCAGTACTTC
few	TRBV4-2	TRBD2	TRBJ2-1	CASSPTSSYEQFF	TGTGCCAGCAGCCCGACTAGCAGCTATGAGCAGTTCTTC
once	TRBV4-3	TRBD2	TRBJ2-3	CASSRFSSGSTDTQYF	TGCGCCAGCAGCCGATTTTCTAGCGGGAGCACAGATACGCAGTATTTT
few	TRBV13	TRBD2	TRBJ2-2	CASSPGLAGHTGELFF	TGTGCCAGCAGCCCAGGACTAGCGGGACACACCGGGGAGCTGTTTTTT
once	TRBV6-1	TRBD2	TRBJ2-3	CASSPPGLAGGADTQYF	TGTGCCAGCAGTCCCCCGGGACTAGCGGGTGGAGCGGATACGCAGTATTTT
many	TRBV28	.	TRBJ1-2	CASSLVQGYGYTF	TGTGCCAGCAGTTTGGTCCAGGGATATGGCTACACCTTC
few	TRBV20-1	.	TRBJ2-2	CSARGTGELFF	TGCAGTGCGCGAGGCACCGGGGAGCTGTTTTTT
.	TRBV4-3	.	TRBJ2-3	CASSQYRGGTDTQYF	TGCGCCAGCAGCCAGTACAGGGGGGGAACAGATACGCAGTATTTT
.	TRBV6-5	.	TRBJ2-7	CASSYTSRPPPLLEQYF	TGTGCCAGCAGTTATACTAGTCGCCCACCCCCACTACTCGAGCAGTACTTC
few	TRBV28	.	TRBJ2-7	CASSLLGGLSYEQYF	TGTGCCAGCAGTTTATTGGGGGGCCTCTCCTACGAGCAGTACTTC
.	TRBV4-3	.	TRBJ2-1	CASSQEVGFSSYNEQFF	TGCGCCAGCAGCCAAGAAGTGGGTTTTAGCTCCTACAATGAGCAGTTCTTC
few	TRBV12-3/TRBV12-4	.	TRBJ1-1	CASSFRLGMDTEAFF	TGTGCCAGCAGTTTTAGGCTGGGGATGGACACTGAAGCTTTCTTT
.	TRBV20-1	.	TRBJ2-3	CSAGDRRLAFTDTQYF	TGCAGTGCGGGGGACCGGAGGCTCGCATTCACAGATACGCAGTATTTT
many	TRBV28	.	TRBJ2-7	CASKHTGLAYEQYF	TGTGCCAGCAAACACACAGGGCTTGCCTACGAGCAGTACTTC
many	TRBV10-3	.	TRBJ2-5	CAISESWQTQETQYF	TGTGCCATCAGTGAGTCGTGGCAGACTCAAGAGACCCAGTACTTC
.	TRBV6-6	.	TRBJ2-1	CASRDNNNEQFF	TGTGCCAGCCGGGACAACAACAATGAGCAGTTCTTC
.	TRBV10-3	TRBD1	TRBJ2-3	CAISRTGLEITDTQYF	TGTGCCATCAGCCGGACAGGGCTGGAGATCACAGATACGCAGTATTTT
.	TRBV20-1	.	TRBJ2-5	CSADDGISQETQYF	TGCAGTGCCGACGATGGAATATCGCAAGAGACCCAGTACTTC
few	TRBV7-8	.	TRBJ2-2	CASSLGVSRGTGELFF	TGTGCCAGCAGCTTAGGAGTATCGAGGGGAACCGGGGAGCTGTTTTTT
.	TRBV4-1	.	TRBJ2-3	CASSQVPREKDTQYF	TGCGCCAGCAGCCAAGTTCCCAGGGAGAAGGATACGCAGTATTTT
few	TRBV3-1	.	TRBJ2-7	CASSQETAEKQDAYEQYF	TGTGCCAGCAGCCAAGAGACTGCTGAGAAACAGGATGCCTACGAGCAGTACTTC
many	TRBV12-3/TRBV12-4	TRBD1	TRBJ2-2	CASSLPTGENTGELFF	TGTGCCAGCAGTTTACCGACAGGGGAGAACACCGGGGAGCTGTTTTTT
.	TRBV28	.	TRBJ2-7	CASTDRSRGAYEQYF	TGTGCCAGCACGGACAGGTCCCGCGGGGCCTACGAGCAGTACTTC